The 4 T cell receptor beta chains below were found in one sample sequenced in a study of T cell responses to AZD1222 COVID-19 vaccine. The data were produced by immunoSEQ multiplex PCR, yet TCRdb's version contains in-frame clones alone and is incomplete. Altogether some 150,000 clones are present, 75% to 95% being singletons, with the ten largest covering about 3.3%. The sample was peripheral blood, taken 28 days after the second AZD1222 dose. The receptors stem from an adult who received the AZD1222 COVID-19 vaccine.

The sample holds a few counts of this clone. The chain has TRBV27 and TRBJ2-7, with unresolved D. CDR1 is MNHEY and CDR2 is SMNVEV in the germline V gene (reference sequence). V was trimmed by 11 bases and J by 2 bases, leaving 16 bases between them. CDR3 size: 13 residues. The CDR3 bases are TGTGCCTGCTCCGGCGGAACCACCTACGAGCAGTACTTC. It yields the protein CACSGGTTYEQYF.

The V and J genes are TRBV30 and TRBJ1-1, with 11 bases identical to TRBD1. Germline CDR1 reads GTSNPN; CDR2 reads SVGIG (reference sequence). CDR3 size: 15 residues. V lost 3 bases and J lost 5; bases outside the gene matches: 8. The CDR3 sequence is CAWRDKGDRGTEAFF. CDR3 coding DNA: TGTGCCTGGAGGGACAAGGGGGACAGGGGGACTGAAGCTTTCTTT.

The chain recombines TRBV5-8 with TRBJ2-7; possibly TRBD2 for D (6 bases). Germline V gene sequence: CDR1 SGHTS, CDR2 YDEGEE. The CDR3 loop spans 15 amino acids. Trimming pared 2 bases from V and 2 bases from J, leaving 14 bases between. The CDR3 here is CASSFGSGGTYEQYF. Written as DNA, the CDR3 is TGTGCCAGCAGCTTCGGCAGCGGAGGGACCTACGAGCAGTACTTC.

The count of this clone is one. The V gene is TRBV19, the J gene TRBJ2-5; weak D call: TRBD1 (6 bases). V dropped 5 bases and J dropped 2 bases, with 15 bases sitting between them. CDR1 and CDR2 (germline): LNHDA, SQIVND (reference sequence). The CDR3 is made up of 15 amino acids. CDR3 bases: TGTGCCAGTAGTTTGGGGGCGGGCGGACAAGAGACCCAGTACTTC. It translates to CASSLGAGGQETQYF.